The T cell receptor beta chain under discussion was sequenced for a study of molecular identifiers for immune sequencing clone quantification. This clonotype was picked up many times. The antigen remains undetermined. Listed TCR primers, together with previously described methods, were used for the bulk TCR libraries. Each CDR3 protein is one row after TCRdb ran MiXCR on the PCR reads. The repertoire has fewer than 45,000 distinct CDR3 sequences, approximately 20% of them found once; the top ten carry more than 0.95%. Study results and limitations: Spiked Jurkat TCR RNA originating from one cell could reportedly be identified amid about a million naive cells. It was shown that clones above 20 RNA copies held over 97% of effector molecules, but under 1% in naive cells.

Deletions cut 5 bases from V and 0 bases from J, with 11 bases between. The CDR3 runs 15 residues. The authors sorted naive CD8 T cells as CD8+CD4-CCR7+CD45RA+. The chain joins TRBV12-3 or TRBV12-4 to TRBJ1-5; weak D call: TRBD1 (5 bases). The sequencing input was naive CD8+ T cells from blood, with Jurkat cell RNA spiked in. The subset here: FACS-sorted CD8+CD4-CCR7+CD45RA+ naive T cells. The clonotype originates from a human donor in good health. Some libraries in this study had Jurkat cell RNA spiked in. CDR3 sequence (DNA): TGTGCCAGCAGTGAGGACATTGATAGCAATCAGCCCCAGCATTTT. This codes for CASSEDIDSNQPQHF.